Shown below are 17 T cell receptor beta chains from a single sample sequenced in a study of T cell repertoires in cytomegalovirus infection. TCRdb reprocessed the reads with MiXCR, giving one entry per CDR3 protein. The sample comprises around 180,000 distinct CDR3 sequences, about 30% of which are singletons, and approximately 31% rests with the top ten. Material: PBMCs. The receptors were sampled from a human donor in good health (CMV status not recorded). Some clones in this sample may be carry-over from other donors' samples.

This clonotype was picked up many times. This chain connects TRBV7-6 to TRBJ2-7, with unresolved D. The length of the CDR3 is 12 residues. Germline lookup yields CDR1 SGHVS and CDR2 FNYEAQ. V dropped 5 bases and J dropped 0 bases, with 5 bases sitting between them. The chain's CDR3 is CASSASSYEQYF. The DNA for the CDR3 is TGTGCCAGCAGCGCAAGCTCCTACGAGCAGTACTTC. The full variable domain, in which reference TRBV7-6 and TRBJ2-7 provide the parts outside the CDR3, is GAGVSQSPRYKVTKRGQDVALRCDPISGHVSLYWYRQALGQGPEFLTYFNYEAQQDKSGLPNDRFSAERPEGSISTLTIQRTEQRDSAMYRCASSASSYEQYFGPGTRLTVT.

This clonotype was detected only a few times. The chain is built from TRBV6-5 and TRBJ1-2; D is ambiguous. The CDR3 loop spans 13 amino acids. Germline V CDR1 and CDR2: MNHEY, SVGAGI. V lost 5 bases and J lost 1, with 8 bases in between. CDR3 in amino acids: CASSHGFNYGYTF. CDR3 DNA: TGTGCCAGCAGTCACGGATTTAACTATGGCTACACCTTC.

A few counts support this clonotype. CDR3 residues: CASLSSQAGELFF. The CDR3, as DNA: TGTGCCAGCCTCTCCTCCCAGGCCGGGGAGCTGTTTTTT. The chain links TRBV6-5 to TRBJ2-2; no definite D call. Trimming took off 8 bases at V and 6 bases at J, with 13 bases between the two ends. CDR1 is MNHEY and CDR2 is SVGAGI in the germline V gene. The CDR3 sequence is 13 residues long.

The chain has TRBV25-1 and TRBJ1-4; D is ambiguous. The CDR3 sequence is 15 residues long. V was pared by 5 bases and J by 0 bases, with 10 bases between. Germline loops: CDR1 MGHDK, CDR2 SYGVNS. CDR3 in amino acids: CASSTPHATNEKLFF. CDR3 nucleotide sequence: TGTGCCAGCAGTACCCCACACGCAACTAATGAAAAACTGTTTTTT.

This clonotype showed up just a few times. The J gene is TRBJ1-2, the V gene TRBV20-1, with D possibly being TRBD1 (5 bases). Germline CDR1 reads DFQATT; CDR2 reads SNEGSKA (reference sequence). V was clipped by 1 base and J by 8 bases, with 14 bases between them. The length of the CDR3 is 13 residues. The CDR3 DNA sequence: TGCAGTGCTAGAGGCGTGATGGGGGACGGCTACACCTTC. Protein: CSARGVMGDGYTF.

For the CDR3, the DNA is TGTGCCAGCTCACCAAGTCTCTACCCTGAAAAACTGTTTTTT. It specifies CASSPSLYPEKLFF. This rearrangement joins TRBV18 to TRBJ1-4; D ambiguous. The CDR3 loop spans 14 amino acids. V was cut by 2 bases and J by 7 bases, with 11 bases left in between. Germline loops: CDR1 KGHSH, CDR2 LQKENI.

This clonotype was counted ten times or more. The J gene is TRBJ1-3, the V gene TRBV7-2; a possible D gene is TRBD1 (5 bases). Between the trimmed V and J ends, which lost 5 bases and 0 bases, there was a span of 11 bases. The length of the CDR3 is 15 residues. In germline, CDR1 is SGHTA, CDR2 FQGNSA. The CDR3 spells CASSLQTDSGNTIYF. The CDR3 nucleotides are TGTGCCAGCAGCCTACAGACAGACTCTGGAAACACCATATATTTT.

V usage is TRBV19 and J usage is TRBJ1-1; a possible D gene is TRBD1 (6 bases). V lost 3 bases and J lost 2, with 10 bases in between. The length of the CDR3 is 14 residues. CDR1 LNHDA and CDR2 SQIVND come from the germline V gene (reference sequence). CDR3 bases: TGTGCCAGTAGTATCGGGGGCGTAAACACTGAAGCTTTCTTT. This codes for CASSIGGVNTEAFF.

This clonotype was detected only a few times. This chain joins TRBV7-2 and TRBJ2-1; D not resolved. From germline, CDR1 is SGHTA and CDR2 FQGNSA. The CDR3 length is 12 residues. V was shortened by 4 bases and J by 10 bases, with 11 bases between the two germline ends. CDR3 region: CASSSPMREQFF. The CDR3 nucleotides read TGTGCCAGCAGCTCTCCTATGAGGGAGCAGTTCTTC.

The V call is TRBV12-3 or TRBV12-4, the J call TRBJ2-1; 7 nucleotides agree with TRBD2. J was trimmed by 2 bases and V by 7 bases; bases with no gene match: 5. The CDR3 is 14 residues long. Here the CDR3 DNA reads TGTGCCAGCACTATGGGGGGGGCCTACAATGAGCAGTTCTTC. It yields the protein CASTMGGAYNEQFF.

CDR3 in DNA: TGCGCCAGCAGCTTCGGCCTCTCTGGGGCCAACGTCCTGACTTTC. It is translated as CASSFGLSGANVLTF. The chain recombines TRBV5-1 with TRBJ2-6; D unclear. CDR1 is SGHRS and CDR2 is YFSETQ in the germline V gene. The CDR3 runs 15 residues. The ends were cut back, 2 bases at V and 0 bases at J, with 6 bases in the middle.

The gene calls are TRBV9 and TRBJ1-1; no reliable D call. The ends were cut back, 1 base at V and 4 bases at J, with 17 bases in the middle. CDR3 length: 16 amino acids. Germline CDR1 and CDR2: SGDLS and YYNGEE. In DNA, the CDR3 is TGTGCCAGCAGCGTACTGTCTTCAGTTCCGGGCACTGAAGCTTTCTTT. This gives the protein CASSVLSSVPGTEAFF. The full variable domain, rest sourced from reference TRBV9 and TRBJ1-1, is DSGVTQTPKHLITATGQRVTLRCSPRSGDLSVYWYQQSLDQGLQFLIQYYNGEERAKGNILERFSAQQFPDLHSELNLSSLELGDSALYFCASSVLSSVPGTEAFFGQGTRLTVV.

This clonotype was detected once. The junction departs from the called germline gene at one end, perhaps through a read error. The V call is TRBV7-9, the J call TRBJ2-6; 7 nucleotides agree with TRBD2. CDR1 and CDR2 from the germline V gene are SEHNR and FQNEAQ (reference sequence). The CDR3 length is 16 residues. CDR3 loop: CASILGAGAGANVLTF. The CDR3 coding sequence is TGTGCCAGCATCTTAGGCGCGGGGGCTGGGGCCAACGTCCTGACTTTC.

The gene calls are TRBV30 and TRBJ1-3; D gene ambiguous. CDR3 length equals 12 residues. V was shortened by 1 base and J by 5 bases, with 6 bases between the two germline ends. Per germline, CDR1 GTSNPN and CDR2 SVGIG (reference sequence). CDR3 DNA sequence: TGTGCCTGGAGTGGCCTTAGAAACACCATATATTTT. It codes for CAWSGLRNTIYF.

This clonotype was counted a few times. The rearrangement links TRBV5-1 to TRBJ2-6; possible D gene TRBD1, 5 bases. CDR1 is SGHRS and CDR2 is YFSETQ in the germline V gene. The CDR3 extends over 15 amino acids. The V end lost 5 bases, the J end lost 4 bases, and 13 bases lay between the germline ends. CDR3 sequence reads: CASSSGFQGANVLTF. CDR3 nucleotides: TGCGCCAGCAGTTCAGGGTTCCAGGGGGCCAACGTCCTGACTTTC. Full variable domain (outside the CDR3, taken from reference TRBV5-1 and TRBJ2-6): KAGVTQTPRYLIKTRGQQVTLSCSPISGHRSVSWYQQTPGQGLQFLFEYFSETQRNKGNFPGRFSGRQFSNSRSEMNVSTLELGDSALYLCASSSGFQGANVLTFGAGSRLTVL.

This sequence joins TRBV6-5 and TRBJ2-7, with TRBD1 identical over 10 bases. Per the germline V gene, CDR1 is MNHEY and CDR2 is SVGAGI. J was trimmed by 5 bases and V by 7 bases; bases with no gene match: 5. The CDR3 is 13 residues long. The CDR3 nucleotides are TGTGCCAGCACCCGGACAGGGGGAAACGAGCAGTACTTC. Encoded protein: CASTRTGGNEQYF.

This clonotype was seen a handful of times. The CDR3 DNA sequence: TGTGCCAGCAGTTTCGCAGGGGTATCGGCTTTCTTT. The encoded protein is CASSFAGVSAFF. The V call is TRBV12-3 or TRBV12-4, the J call TRBJ1-1, with TRBD1 as a possible D gene (6 bases). V was cut by 3 bases and J by 11 bases, with 13 bases left in between. The CDR3 covers 12 residues.